Presented here are 30 T cell receptor beta chains from one specimen sequenced in a study of OX40 agonist ivuxolimab in advanced cancers. The data were produced by immunoSEQ multiplex PCR, yet TCRdb's version contains in-frame clones alone and is incomplete. The data contain about 76,000 clones, roughly 87% of them seen just once; the ten biggest clones take up about 0.2%. The sample consisted of CD4+ or CD8+ T cells sorted from blood, taken in a trial of the OX40 agonist ivuxolimab. All receptors derive from an adult with an advanced solid tumor such as melanoma, head and neck, liver or kidney cancer.

The CDR3 loop is CASSPQRDSYNEQFF. The CDR3 nucleotides are TGTGCCAGCAGCCCACAGCGGGACTCCTACAATGAGCAGTTCTTC. The genes are TRBV9 and TRBJ2-1, with 7 bases lining up with TRBD2. The junction had 4 bases not matched to a gene; V was cut back by 4 bases and J by 0 bases. Looked up from germline, CDR1 is SGDLS and CDR2 is YYNGEE. The CDR3 has 15 amino acids.

The chain joins TRBV29-1 to TRBJ1-4; D unresolved. The CDR3 length is 14 residues. CDR1 and CDR2 (germline): SQVTM, ANQGSEA. The V end was cut by 7 bases, the J end by 8 bases, with 20 bases between. CDR3 bases: TGCAGCGCTTCCCAGTCGAGGTTGGGAGAAAAACTGTTTTTT. It translates to CSASQSRLGEKLFF.

The DNA of the CDR3 is TGTGCCAGCAGTGAATACCCTCCTAGCGGACAAGAGACCCAGTACTTC. It specifies CASSEYPPSGQETQYF. The rearrangement links TRBV27 to TRBJ2-5, with TRBD2 identical over 7 bases. CDR1 is MNHEY, CDR2 SMNVEV, per germline (reference sequence). The CDR3 runs 16 residues. After removal of 5 bases from V and 2 bases from J, the junction contained 11 bases not matched to a gene.

This rearrangement joins TRBV10-3 to TRBJ2-1, with 9 bases lining up with TRBD2. Germline lookup yields CDR1 ENHRY and CDR2 SYGVKD. V shed 8 bases, J shed 7 bases, and the junction held 9 bases outside the gene matches. CDR3 size: 14 residues. The CDR3 loop reads CAIGLSGGRNEQFF. DNA of the CDR3: TGTGCCATCGGACTAAGCGGGGGGCGAAATGAGCAGTTCTTC.

This rearrangement joins TRBV6-1 to TRBJ2-4; D is possibly TRBD1 or TRBD2 (5 bases each). V lost 4 bases to trimming and J lost 3 bases, with 10 bases between them. Looked up from germline, CDR1 is MNHNS and CDR2 is SASEGT. The CDR3 consists of 14 residues. Here the CDR3 reads CASSGVGDKNIQYF. For the CDR3, the DNA is TGTGCCAGCAGTGGGGTGGGGGACAAAAACATTCAGTACTTC.

The V gene is TRBV9, the J gene TRBJ1-3; the D is unclear. V was shortened by 1 base and J by 0 bases, with 14 bases between the two germline ends. Per germline, CDR1 SGDLS and CDR2 YYNGEE. This CDR3 has 17 amino acids. CDR3 sequence (DNA): TGTGCCAGCAGCGTAAGTGCGGGAGGGTACTCTGGAAACACCATATATTTT. Translation gives CASSVSAGGYSGNTIYF.

This chain connects TRBV6-5 to TRBJ2-3; D remains ambiguous. The ends were cut back, 2 bases at V and 7 bases at J, with 10 bases in the middle. CDR3 length: 13 residues. The V gene's germline CDR1 is MNHEY and CDR2 SVGAGI. CDR3 nucleotide sequence: TGTGCCAGCAGTTACCGGTTTGCAAATACGCAGTATTTT. Encoded protein: CASSYRFANTQYF.

As concerns this clone: An end of the junction differs from the germline gene, which may be a read error. This sequence joins TRBV19 and TRBJ2-1; 9 bases agree with TRBD2. The CDR3 runs to 17 residues. CDR1 is LNHDA, CDR2 SQIVND, per germline (reference sequence). CDR3 protein: CASSRNIAGASSNEQFF. Here the CDR3 DNA reads TGTGCCAGTAGTCGGAATATAGCGGGAGCCTCCTCCAATGAGCAGTTCTTC.

The chain recombines TRBV10-3 with TRBJ1-1; D remains unclear. The V gene's germline CDR1 is ENHRY and CDR2 SYGVKD. V shed 2 bases and J shed 0 bases, with 1 base lying between them. This CDR3 is built from 12 residues. The CDR3 DNA follows: TGTGCCATCAGTGAGATGAACACTGAAGCTTTCTTT. It encodes CAISEMNTEAFF.

The rearrangement links TRBV5-4 to TRBJ1-6, with D unclear. The CDR3 is made up of 17 amino acids. Germline V lookup: CDR1 SGHNT, CDR2 YYREEE (reference sequence). Trimming removed 3 bases at V and 0 bases at J, with 13 bases between. The CDR3 reads CASSSTTTSSYNSPLHF. The CDR3 DNA reads as TGTGCCAGCAGCTCGACAACTACGAGCTCCTATAATTCACCCCTCCACTTT.

The DNA for the CDR3 is TGCGCCAGCAGCTTAGACAGGGGGCGCGAAAAACTGTTTTTT. Its translation: CASSLDRGREKLFF. The rearrangement joins TRBV5-1 to TRBJ1-4; 10 positions match TRBD1. Trimming removed 2 bases from V and 8 bases from J; junction bases left unmatched: 3. This CDR3 comprises 14 residues. The germline CDR1 and CDR2 sequences are SGHRS and YFSETQ.

The V gene is TRBV27, the J gene TRBJ1-2; 11 bases fit TRBD1. V shed 5 bases, J shed 4 bases, and the junction held 6 bases outside the gene matches. This CDR3 spans 15 amino acids. Germline values: CDR1 MNHEY, CDR2 SMNVEV (reference sequence). The CDR3 DNA is TGTGCCAGCAGTACCTGGACAGGGGGCAGCTATGGCTACACCTTC. This encodes CASSTWTGGSYGYTF.

The chain recombines TRBV4-3 with TRBJ2-5, with D perhaps matching TRBD1 or TRBD2 (5 bases each). Between the trimmed V and J ends, which lost 0 bases and 5 bases, there was a span of 13 bases. Germline CDR1 and CDR2: LGHNA and YSLEER. This CDR3 region has 15 residues. CDR3 bases: TGCGCCAGCAGCCAAGATTTAGGGTGGGGGGAGACCCAGTACTTC. Translating gives CASSQDLGWGETQYF.

This clone was found a few times. The rearrangement uses TRBV10-2 and TRBJ2-2, with D perhaps assigned TRBD1 or TRBD2 (5 bases each). This CDR3 region has 16 residues. V lost 5 bases, J lost 0 bases, and 13 bases lay in between. The V gene's germline CDR1 is WSHSY and CDR2 SAAADI. The CDR3, as DNA: TGCGCCAGCAGTCCTTTGGGGGTAACGAACACCGGGGAGCTGTTTTTT. Translating gives CASSPLGVTNTGELFF.

The V and J genes are TRBV27 and TRBJ1-5, with a weak D call TRBD1 (6 bases). The germline CDR1 and CDR2 sequences are MNHEY and SMNVEV (reference sequence). The CDR3 runs to 13 residues. The V end lost 4 bases, the J end lost 11 bases, and 15 bases lay between the germline ends. The CDR3 bases are TGTGCCAGCAGTTCGGACAGTTTAAGGGCCCAGCATTTT. Protein product: CASSSDSLRAQHF.

The V gene is TRBV14, the J gene TRBJ2-3; 11 bases agree with TRBD2. Germline assignment: CDR1 SGHDN and CDR2 FVKESK. The length of the CDR3 is 16 residues. V was pared by 3 bases and J by 0 bases, with 2 bases of the junction left unmatched. CDR3 region: CASSHRLAGSTDTQYF. As DNA, the CDR3 is TGTGCCAGCAGCCACCGACTAGCGGGAAGCACAGATACGCAGTATTTT.

The V gene is TRBV2, the J gene TRBJ1-1; 7 positions agree with TRBD1. The junction had 2 bases not matched to a gene; V was cut back by 4 bases and J by 0 bases. This CDR3 comprises 14 residues. Per germline, CDR1 SNHLY and CDR2 FYNNEI. CDR3 loop: CASSGQGMNTEAFF. CDR3 nucleotides: TGTGCCAGCAGTGGACAGGGAATGAACACTGAAGCTTTCTTT.

The V call is TRBV19, the J call TRBJ2-2; no clear D. The CDR3 extends over 14 amino acids. Germline loops: CDR1 LNHDA, CDR2 SQIVND (reference sequence). V lost 7 bases and J lost 2, with 11 bases in between. CDR3 coding DNA: TGTGCCAGTACTTCATCCAGAAACACCGGGGAGCTGTTTTTT. Translating it yields CASTSSRNTGELFF. The full variable domain, in which reference TRBV19 and TRBJ2-2 provide the parts outside the CDR3, is DGGITQSPKYLFRKEGQNVTLSCEQNLNHDAMYWYRQDPGQGLRLIYYSQIVNDFQKGDIAEGYSVSREKKESFPLTVTSAQKNPTAFYLCASTSSRNTGELFFGEGSRLTVL.

The chain recombines TRBV7-9 with TRBJ2-1; 9 positions agree with TRBD2. This CDR3 is built from 18 residues. J was trimmed by 3 bases and V by 1 base; bases with no gene match: 10. The germline CDR1 and CDR2 sequences are SEHNR and FQNEAQ (reference sequence). The CDR3 loop is CASSLDHLAGRFYNEQFF. In nucleotides, the CDR3 is TGTGCCAGCAGCTTAGACCATCTAGCGGGGAGATTCTACAATGAGCAGTTCTTC.

This clone was seen a single time. This rearrangement joins TRBV18 to TRBJ1-1, with 8 bases matching TRBD1. J gave up 1 base and V 3 bases, and 4 bases lay outside the gene matches. This CDR3 spans 15 amino acids. The germline V gene has CDR1 KGHSH and CDR2 LQKENI. CDR3 in amino acids: CASSPVTGGNTEAFF. As DNA, the CDR3 is TGTGCCAGCTCACCCGTTACAGGGGGGAACACTGAAGCTTTCTTT.

The gene calls are TRBV7-3 and TRBJ2-3, with D possibly matching TRBD1 (5 bases). Trimming left V 1 base short and J 6 bases short, with 8 bases between. Germline values: CDR1 SGHTA, CDR2 FQGTGA. The CDR3 totals 13 residues. The CDR3 sequence is CASSLIWGDTQYF. Written as DNA, the CDR3 is TGTGCCAGCAGCTTAATCTGGGGCGATACGCAGTATTTT.

The chain has TRBV6-1 and TRBJ1-3, with D possibly TRBD1 on 5 matching bases. From germline, CDR1 is MNHNS and CDR2 SASEGT. Trimming removed 4 bases from V and 1 base from J, with 14 bases in between. This CDR3 region has 16 residues. CDR3 loop: CASSVPGFSSGNTIYF. CDR3 nucleotide sequence: TGTGCCAGCAGTGTCCCAGGGTTTTCATCTGGAAACACCATATATTTT.

The chain joins TRBV30 to TRBJ1-3; D unclear. The CDR3 spans 13 residues. Trimming removed 0 bases from V and 0 bases from J, with 3 bases in between. Germline CDR1 reads GTSNPN; CDR2 reads SVGIG (reference sequence). This CDR3 is CAWSVNSGNTIYF. CDR3 sequence (DNA): TGTGCCTGGAGTGTAAACTCTGGAAACACCATATATTTT.

J is TRBJ2-7 and V is TRBV23-1; the D gene is possibly TRBD1 (5 bases). TRBV23-1 is assigned to the ORF class and has an uncertain function. CDR3 length equals 19 residues. V was trimmed by 1 base and J by 4 bases, leaving 26 bases between them. The CDR3 spells CASSQFARHPGRVGYEQYF. The CDR3 bases are TGCGCCAGCAGTCAATTCGCCCGCCATCCGGGCAGGGTTGGGTACGAGCAGTACTTC.

The genes are TRBV6-5 and TRBJ2-5; D tentatively reads TRBD1 or TRBD2 (5 bases each). The CDR3 contains 13 residues. Per the germline V gene, CDR1 is MNHEY and CDR2 is SVGAGI. Trimming cost V 6 bases and J 5 bases, with 13 bases left between them. CDR3 in amino acids: CASRRRELETQYF. The CDR3 nucleotides read TGTGCCAGCAGGCGCAGGGAGCTGGAGACCCAGTACTTC.

V is TRBV15 and J is TRBJ2-7; D possibly corresponds to TRBD2 (6 bases). CDR3 length: 14 residues. Germline assignment: CDR1 LNHNV and CDR2 YYDKDF (reference sequence). V shed 1 base and J shed 3 bases, with 10 bases lying between them. The CDR3 DNA sequence: TGTGCCACCAGCAGAGGCGGGGACCTCTACGAGCAGTACTTC. Protein product: CATSRGGDLYEQYF.

The chain is built from TRBV15 and TRBJ1-3; D uncertain. Per the germline V gene, CDR1 is LNHNV and CDR2 is YYDKDF (reference sequence). This CDR3 is 14 amino acids long. Trimming pared 6 bases from V and 0 bases from J, leaving 9 bases between. DNA for the CDR3: TGTGCCACCAGTCCTGAACTCTCTGGAAACACCATATATTTT. Its protein is CATSPELSGNTIYF.

The V gene is TRBV6-5, the J gene TRBJ2-5; 9 bases fit TRBD1. In germline, CDR1 is MNHEY, CDR2 SVGAGI. The CDR3 has 16 residues. Losses at the gene ends were 2 bases for V and 2 bases for J; bases not matched to a gene: 6. As DNA, the CDR3 is TGTGCCAGCAGTTACATTCCGGGACAGGGTCAAGAGACCCAGTACTTC. This encodes CASSYIPGQGQETQYF.

A few counts support this clone. The chain recombines TRBV5-6 with TRBJ1-2; TRBD1 agrees at 8 bases. Germline trimming cut 5 bases from V and 8 bases from J; bases unmatched to any gene: 11. The germline gives CDR1 SGHDT, CDR2 YYEEEE. This CDR3 spans 14 amino acids. For the CDR3, the DNA is TGTGCCAGCAGTTTAGACAGGGGCCTAGGCGGCTACACCTTC. Translation gives CASSLDRGLGGYTF.

The chain employs TRBV6-6 and TRBJ2-5; weak D call: TRBD2 (7 bases). V gave up 6 bases and J gave up 6 bases, with 17 bases separating them. The CDR3 runs 14 residues. CDR1 and CDR2 from the germline V gene are MNHNY and SVGAGI (reference sequence). The CDR3 nucleotides read TGTGCCAGCAGGGAGGGGGGGCGCGGGAAGACCCAGTACTTC. Translated: CASREGGRGKTQYF.